The 9 T cell receptor beta chains in this list originate from one sample, sequenced in a study of cytomegalovirus exposure and HLA in healthy donors. Primers for the PCR totalled 60 Vbeta and 13 Jbeta. Assay: immunoSEQ multiplex PCR; the TCRdb copy retains only in-frame clones and omits some. The sample holds 150,000 or so clones, roughly 70% seen once. Material for sequencing was PBMCs. The receptors stem from a man aged 35-49 years in good health and CMV-seropositive.

The table lists this clone with a few counts. The V gene is TRBV6-1, the J gene TRBJ2-7, with 9 bases identical to TRBD1. Germline V gene lookup returns CDR1 MNHNS and CDR2 SASEGT. With V trimmed by 3 bases and J by 2 bases, 5 bases remained unmatched. The CDR3 loop spans 15 amino acids. CDR3 sequence reads: CASSDLWTGAYEQYF. Written as DNA, the CDR3 is TGTGCCAGCAGTGATTTGTGGACAGGGGCCTACGAGCAGTACTTC.

This chain uses TRBV7-2 with TRBJ2-5, with D uncertain. Trimming pared 3 bases from V and 0 bases from J, leaving 11 bases between. The germline V gene has CDR1 SGHTA and CDR2 FQGNSA. The CDR3 is made up of 15 amino acids. The CDR3 sequence: CASSFQTAYQETQYF. CDR3 nucleotide sequence: TGTGCCAGCAGCTTCCAAACAGCTTACCAAGAGACCCAGTACTTC.

The CDR3 is CATSSPDRRRNEQFF. The CDR3 bases are TGTGCCACCAGCAGTCCGGACAGGAGGCGGAATGAGCAGTTCTTC. This chain links TRBV15 with TRBJ2-1; 7 bases map to TRBD1. V gave up 3 bases and J gave up 7 bases; unmatched junction bases: 9. Germline CDR1 LNHNV, CDR2 YYDKDF (reference sequence). This CDR3 comprises 15 residues. The full variable domain, its missing parts supplied by reference TRBV15 and TRBJ2-1, is DAMVIQNPRYQVTQFGKPVTLSCSQTLNHNVMYWYQQKSSQAPKLLFHYYDKDFNNEADTPDNFQSRRPNTSFCFLDIRSPGLGDTAMYLCATSSPDRRRNEQFFGPGTRLTVL.

About this clone: Distinct nucleotide sequences in the sample also encode this CDR3. This rearrangement joins TRBV7-2 to TRBJ2-7; D is uncertain. Germline assignment: CDR1 SGHTA and CDR2 FQGNSA. The ends were cut back, 3 bases at V and 4 bases at J, with 4 bases in the middle. There are 11 residues in the CDR3. CDR3 region: CASSFTYEQYF. The CDR3 DNA reads TGTGCCAGCAGCTTTACTTACGAGCAGTACTTC.

V usage is TRBV28 and J usage is TRBJ1-2; 9 bases line up with TRBD1. The CDR3 sequence is 15 residues long. CDR1 and CDR2 from the germline V gene are MDHEN and SYDVKM. Losses at the gene ends were 6 bases for V and 2 bases for J; bases not matched to a gene: 7. CDR3 amino acids: CASSQGQGKNYGYTF. DNA for the CDR3: TGTGCCAGCAGCCAGGGACAGGGAAAGAACTATGGCTACACCTTC.

This sequence joins TRBV19 and TRBJ1-1; 12 nucleotides match TRBD1. CDR1 and CDR2 from the germline V gene are LNHDA and SQIVND (reference sequence). This CDR3 contains 15 residues. Losses at the gene ends were 8 bases for V and 1 base for J; bases not matched to a gene: 5. This CDR3 reads CASSGTGGTNTEAFF. CDR3 coding DNA: TGTGCCAGTTCCGGGACAGGGGGCACGAACACTGAAGCTTTCTTT. The full variable domain, completed using reference TRBV19 and TRBJ1-1, is DGGITQSPKYLFRKEGQNVTLSCEQNLNHDAMYWYRQDPGQGLRLIYYSQIVNDFQKGDIAEGYSVSREKKESFPLTVTSAQKNPTAFYLCASSGTGGTNTEAFFGQGTRLTVV.

The chain uses TRBV27 and TRBJ2-2, with 9 bases fitting TRBD1. CDR1 is MNHEY, CDR2 SMNVEV, per germline (reference sequence). Trimming cost V 1 base and J 5 bases; bases outside gene matches: 2. The CDR3 runs 15 residues. In DNA, the CDR3 is TGTGCCAGCAGTTTATGGGACAGGGTAACCGGGGAGCTGTTTTTT. Translating it yields CASSLWDRVTGELFF.

The sample holds a few counts of this clone. V usage is TRBV6-1 and J usage is TRBJ2-5, with 7 positions matching TRBD2. The end of the DNA aligns better with TRBJ2-7, so the J call may be wrong. The CDR3 is made up of 14 amino acids. In germline, CDR1 is MNHNS, CDR2 SASEGT. The CDR3 region is CASSEVWGGYEQYF. The CDR3 DNA reads as TGTGCCAGCAGTGAAGTCTGGGGAGGGTACGAGCAGTACTTC.

The V and J genes are TRBV18 and TRBJ2-5, with 8 bases aligning to TRBD2. Germline trimming cut 3 bases from V and 1 base from J; bases unmatched to any gene: 7. The germline gives CDR1 KGHSH, CDR2 LQKENI. CDR3 length: 16 residues. This CDR3 reads CASSPSSGDLQETQYF. CDR3 sequence (DNA): TGTGCCAGCTCACCGAGTAGCGGGGACCTCCAAGAGACCCAGTACTTC.